The rows below give T cell receptor beta chains drawn from one sample of a study of T cell changes during pregnancy in multiple sclerosis. The data were produced by immunoSEQ multiplex PCR, yet TCRdb's version contains in-frame clones alone and is incomplete. The sample has 28,000 or so clones, roughly 90% seen once. The sample in question was CD8+ T cells from peripheral blood mononuclear cells, obtained in the second trimester of pregnancy. Source of these receptors: a female donor with multiple sclerosis, enrolled in a pregnancy study. Each CDR3 is given with its conserved first and last residue. Each record gives: clone size, V gene, D gene, J gene, CDR3 length, CDR3 DNA, CDR3 protein. D genes are given only for firm matches. Size is omitted from some rows. Given values are once, few, many or a class for expanded clones.

abundance: -; v_gene: TRBV4-1; d_gene: TRBD1; j_gene: TRBJ2-3; len: 15; CDR3nt: TGCGCCAGCAGCCAATTAGACAGGGTACCAGATACGCAGTATTTT; CDR3aa: CASSQLDRVPDTQYF
abundance: -; v_gene: TRBV6-5; d_gene: -; j_gene: TRBJ2-1; len: 14; CDR3nt: TGTGCCAGCAGTTACGGGGAGCGTCCGGATGAGCAGTTCTTC; CDR3aa: CASSYGERPDEQFF
abundance: -; v_gene: TRBV28; d_gene: TRBD2; j_gene: TRBJ2-7; len: 15; CDR3nt: TGTGCCAGCAGTTTGTGGACTAGCCGGATTTACGAGCAGTACTTC; CDR3aa: CASSLWTSRIYEQYF
abundance: -; v_gene: TRBV5-4; d_gene: -; j_gene: TRBJ2-7; len: 13; CDR3nt: TGTGCCAGCAGCTTTGGTACAGCCTACGAGCAGTACTTC; CDR3aa: CASSFGTAYEQYF
abundance: -; v_gene: TRBV4-1; d_gene: -; j_gene: TRBJ2-7; len: 15; CDR3nt: TGCGCCAGCAGCCAAGCATACAGGGCCTCCTACGAGCAGTACTTC; CDR3aa: CASSQAYRASYEQYF
abundance: once; v_gene: TRBV19; d_gene: -; j_gene: TRBJ1-1; len: 14; CDR3nt: TGTGCCAGTAGTACCTCACAGGGTAACACTGAAGCTTTCTTT; CDR3aa: CASSTSQGNTEAFF
abundance: -; v_gene: TRBV7-9; d_gene: TRBD2; j_gene: TRBJ2-5; len: 16; CDR3nt: TGTGCCAGCAGCCCCCCGGCGGGGGACCCCAGAGAGACCCAGTACTTC; CDR3aa: CASSPPAGDPRETQYF
abundance: -; v_gene: TRBV7-8; d_gene: -; j_gene: TRBJ2-7; len: 16; CDR3nt: TGTGCCAGCAGCTTAACTCTAAGGGGATCCTCCTACGAGCAGTACTTC; CDR3aa: CASSLTLRGSSYEQYF
abundance: -; v_gene: TRBV30; d_gene: TRBD1; j_gene: TRBJ2-7; len: 13; CDR3nt: TGTGCCTGGACGACAGGGAGCTCCTACGAGCAGTACTTC; CDR3aa: CAWTTGSSYEQYF
abundance: -; v_gene: TRBV30; d_gene: -; j_gene: TRBJ2-5; len: 14; CDR3nt: TGTGCCTGGAGTGTAGTAACGGACCAAGAGACCCAGTACTTC; CDR3aa: CAWSVVTDQETQYF
abundance: -; v_gene: TRBV9; d_gene: TRBD2; j_gene: TRBJ2-1; len: 12; CDR3nt: TGTGCCAGCAGCGCAGGCGGGGGAGTGCAGTTCTTC; CDR3aa: CASSAGGGVQFF
abundance: few; v_gene: TRBV6-4; d_gene: TRBD1; j_gene: TRBJ2-1; len: 16; CDR3nt: TGTGCCAGCAGTGACTCCGGGACAGGGGGCTACAATGAGCAGTTCTTC; CDR3aa: CASSDSGTGGYNEQFF
abundance: -; v_gene: TRBV7-9; d_gene: -; j_gene: TRBJ2-1; len: 17; CDR3nt: TGTGCCAGCAGCTTAGGATTTAGGACAACTATATACAATGAGCAGTTCTTC; CDR3aa: CASSLGFRTTIYNEQFF
abundance: once; v_gene: TRBV7-3; d_gene: TRBD2; j_gene: TRBJ2-1; len: 15; CDR3nt: TGTGCCAGCAGCTTATTGATAGCGGGGGACAATGAGCAGTTCTTC; CDR3aa: CASSLLIAGDNEQFF
abundance: once; v_gene: TRBV6-4; d_gene: TRBD1; j_gene: TRBJ2-7; len: 16; CDR3nt: TGTGCCAGCAGTGAAGGTACAGGGGGCGGCCCCTACGAGCAGTACTTC; CDR3aa: CASSEGTGGGPYEQYF
abundance: -; v_gene: TRBV7-9; d_gene: TRBD1; j_gene: TRBJ2-7; len: 14; CDR3nt: TGTGCCAGCAGCCCCCCGGGACAGGGCTACGAGCAGTACTTC; CDR3aa: CASSPPGQGYEQYF
abundance: -; v_gene: TRBV11-2; d_gene: -; j_gene: TRBJ2-7; len: 15; CDR3nt: TGTGCCAGCAGCTTAGAAGCAGGCTTTTCCTACGAGCAGTACTTC; CDR3aa: CASSLEAGFSYEQYF
abundance: -; v_gene: TRBV5-1; d_gene: -; j_gene: TRBJ1-1; len: 15; CDR3nt: TGCGCCAGCAGCTTGCCAGGGAACGCAGGCACTGAAGCTTTCTTT; CDR3aa: CASSLPGNAGTEAFF
abundance: -; v_gene: TRBV30; d_gene: -; j_gene: TRBJ2-3; len: 15; CDR3nt: TGTGCCTGGAGTGTACTGGGCCCCCCCACAGATACGCAGTATTTT; CDR3aa: CAWSVLGPPTDTQYF
abundance: -; v_gene: TRBV7-6; d_gene: -; j_gene: TRBJ1-1; len: 14; CDR3nt: TGTGCCAGCAGCTTGGGACTTCCGAACACTGAAGCTTTCTTT; CDR3aa: CASSLGLPNTEAFF
abundance: -; v_gene: TRBV27; d_gene: -; j_gene: TRBJ1-5; len: 14; CDR3nt: TGTGCCAGCAGTTTATCCCGGGGGGATCAGCCCCAGCATTTT; CDR3aa: CASSLSRGDQPQHF
abundance: -; v_gene: TRBV5-1; d_gene: -; j_gene: TRBJ2-7; len: 13; CDR3nt: TGCGCCAGCCGCGTTGGGGGGAGCTACGAGCAGTACTTC; CDR3aa: CASRVGGSYEQYF
abundance: -; v_gene: TRBV6-5; d_gene: TRBD2; j_gene: TRBJ2-3; len: 15; CDR3nt: TGTGCCAGCAGTTACGCTAGCGGGGGAGCAGATACGCAGTATTTT; CDR3aa: CASSYASGGADTQYF
abundance: -; v_gene: TRBV15; d_gene: TRBD2; j_gene: TRBJ2-1; len: 16; CDR3nt: TGTGCCACCAGCAGTCCCCTTAGCGGGGGGCAGAATGAGCAGTTCTTC; CDR3aa: CATSSPLSGGQNEQFF
abundance: -; v_gene: TRBV19; d_gene: -; j_gene: TRBJ1-2; len: 15; CDR3nt: TGTGCCAGTAGTATTGGGGCAGGGTCCTTACTGGGCTACACCTTC; CDR3aa: CASSIGAGSLLGYTF
abundance: -; v_gene: TRBV19; d_gene: TRBD1; j_gene: TRBJ1-1; len: 17; CDR3nt: TGTGCCAGTAGTATCTTAGGGACAGGGTTCATGAACACTGAAGCTTTCTTT; CDR3aa: CASSILGTGFMNTEAFF
abundance: -; v_gene: TRBV6-5; d_gene: -; j_gene: TRBJ2-2; len: 15; CDR3nt: TGTGCCAGCAGTTTTTGGTCGGGGAGTGCCGGGGAGCTGTTTTTT; CDR3aa: CASSFWSGSAGELFF
abundance: -; v_gene: TRBV28; d_gene: TRBD1; j_gene: TRBJ2-7; len: 12; CDR3nt: TGTGCCACCCGGACAGGGGGAGCCGAGCAGTACTTC; CDR3aa: CATRTGGAEQYF
abundance: -; v_gene: TRBV6-5; d_gene: TRBD1; j_gene: TRBJ1-4; len: 15; CDR3nt: TGTGCCAGCAGTTACTCGGGACAGGGGAACGAAAAACTGTTTTTT; CDR3aa: CASSYSGQGNEKLFF
abundance: -; v_gene: TRBV6-4; d_gene: TRBD2; j_gene: TRBJ2-3; len: 15; CDR3nt: TGTGCCAGCAGCCGACTAGCGGGGGCTGCAGATACGCAGTATTTT; CDR3aa: CASSRLAGAADTQYF
abundance: -; v_gene: TRBV5-6; d_gene: -; j_gene: TRBJ1-5; len: 15; CDR3nt: TGTGCCAGCAGCTTAGGAGGGGTGACGAATCAGCCCCAGCATTTT; CDR3aa: CASSLGGVTNQPQHF
abundance: -; v_gene: TRBV6-6; d_gene: TRBD1; j_gene: TRBJ1-5; len: 14; CDR3nt: TGTGCCAGCAGTCCCGGACAGGTCAATCAGCCCCAGCATTTT; CDR3aa: CASSPGQVNQPQHF
abundance: many; v_gene: TRBV6-1; d_gene: -; j_gene: TRBJ1-2; len: 12; CDR3nt: TGTGCCAGCAGTGTGACAGAGCATGGCTACACCTTC; CDR3aa: CASSVTEHGYTF
abundance: -; v_gene: TRBV6-6; d_gene: -; j_gene: TRBJ2-7; len: 14; CDR3nt: TGTGCCAGCAGTTACCCCGACGGGTACTACGAGCAGTACTTC; CDR3aa: CASSYPDGYYEQYF
abundance: -; v_gene: TRBV4-1; d_gene: -; j_gene: TRBJ2-2; len: 12; CDR3nt: TGCGCCAGCAGCCTGGGCTCCGGGGAGCTGTTTTTT; CDR3aa: CASSLGSGELFF
abundance: -; v_gene: TRBV7-9; d_gene: -; j_gene: TRBJ1-1; len: 16; CDR3nt: TGTGCCAGCAGCTTAGATGCAGAGGGATTGGACACTGAAGCTTTCTTT; CDR3aa: CASSLDAEGLDTEAFF
abundance: -; v_gene: TRBV6-1; d_gene: TRBD1; j_gene: TRBJ2-7; len: 15; CDR3nt: TGTGCCAGCAGTGAAGGACAGGGGAGCTCCTACGAGCAGTACTTC; CDR3aa: CASSEGQGSSYEQYF
abundance: -; v_gene: TRBV5-8; d_gene: -; j_gene: TRBJ2-7; len: 14; CDR3nt: TGTGCCAGCAGCTTCGAAGGGGAGGCCTACGAGCAGTACTTC; CDR3aa: CASSFEGEAYEQYF
abundance: once; v_gene: TRBV9; d_gene: -; j_gene: TRBJ2-3; len: 14; CDR3nt: TGTGCCAGCAGCGTGGCGGTCCGCACAGATACGCAGTATTTT; CDR3aa: CASSVAVRTDTQYF
abundance: -; v_gene: TRBV5-8; d_gene: TRBD2; j_gene: TRBJ2-7; len: 13; CDR3nt: TGTGCCAGCGTCCAGCGGGGGTACTACGAGCAGTACTTC; CDR3aa: CASVQRGYYEQYF
abundance: -; v_gene: TRBV6-1; d_gene: TRBD1; j_gene: TRBJ2-2; len: 15; CDR3nt: TGTGCCAGCAGTGAAGGGGACAGGGACACCGGGGAGCTGTTTTTT; CDR3aa: CASSEGDRDTGELFF
abundance: -; v_gene: TRBV9; d_gene: TRBD1; j_gene: TRBJ1-1; len: 16; CDR3nt: TGTGCCAGCAGCCACGGGACAGGGGTTGAGTACACTGAAGCTTTCTTT; CDR3aa: CASSHGTGVEYTEAFF
abundance: few; v_gene: TRBV7-6; d_gene: TRBD1; j_gene: TRBJ1-1; len: 17; CDR3nt: TGTGCCAGCAGCCCGAGGACAGGGGAGTACGAAGACACTGAAGCTTTCTTT; CDR3aa: CASSPRTGEYEDTEAFF
abundance: -; v_gene: TRBV7-6; d_gene: TRBD2; j_gene: TRBJ2-1; len: 15; CDR3nt: TGTGCCAGCAGCTTAGTAGCGGGCCCCTACAATGAGCAGTTCTTC; CDR3aa: CASSLVAGPYNEQFF
abundance: -; v_gene: TRBV6-5; d_gene: TRBD2; j_gene: TRBJ2-3; len: 16; CDR3nt: TGTGCCAGCAGTTACTCGATAGCGGGGACCACAGATACGCAGTATTTT; CDR3aa: CASSYSIAGTTDTQYF
abundance: few; v_gene: TRBV9; d_gene: -; j_gene: TRBJ1-1; len: 13; CDR3nt: TGTGCCAGCAGCGAGGGGGTCGGCACTGAAGCTTTCTTT; CDR3aa: CASSEGVGTEAFF
abundance: -; v_gene: TRBV7-9; d_gene: -; j_gene: TRBJ2-7; len: 13; CDR3nt: TGTGCCAGCAGCTACGCCAACAGGGACGAGCAGTACTTC; CDR3aa: CASSYANRDEQYF
abundance: -; v_gene: TRBV13; d_gene: -; j_gene: TRBJ2-3; len: 15; CDR3nt: TGTGCCAGCAGCTTTACGGGGGGCGTCACAGATACGCAGTATTTT; CDR3aa: CASSFTGGVTDTQYF
abundance: -; v_gene: TRBV10-1; d_gene: -; j_gene: TRBJ2-7; len: 13; CDR3nt: TGCGCCAGCACCCAGGGGACCGGCTACGAGCAGTACTTC; CDR3aa: CASTQGTGYEQYF
abundance: -; v_gene: TRBV6-1; d_gene: TRBD1; j_gene: TRBJ1-4; len: 15; CDR3nt: TGTGCCAGCAGTCCCGGGACAGGGGGCTATGAAAAACTGTTTTTT; CDR3aa: CASSPGTGGYEKLFF
abundance: -; v_gene: TRBV11-2; d_gene: TRBD1; j_gene: TRBJ2-5; len: 15; CDR3nt: TGTGCCAGCAGCTTGACAGGGGACTACCAAGAGACCCAGTACTTC; CDR3aa: CASSLTGDYQETQYF
abundance: -; v_gene: TRBV5-6; d_gene: -; j_gene: TRBJ2-2; len: 14; CDR3nt: TGTGCCAGCAGCAACCGGGGAGCTGCCGGGGAGCTGTTTTTT; CDR3aa: CASSNRGAAGELFF
abundance: once; v_gene: TRBV2; d_gene: TRBD2; j_gene: TRBJ2-5; len: 17; CDR3nt: TGTGCCAGCACCGCCTTCGGGGGGGGTGGGGGCGGGGAGACCCAGTACTTC; CDR3aa: CASTAFGGGGGGETQYF
abundance: -; v_gene: TRBV7-8; d_gene: -; j_gene: TRBJ1-5; len: 16; CDR3nt: TGTGCCAGCAGCTTAGCATGGGCAGGGCGAGATCAGCCCCAGCATTTT; CDR3aa: CASSLAWAGRDQPQHF
abundance: -; v_gene: TRBV7-2; d_gene: -; j_gene: TRBJ2-7; len: 12; CDR3nt: TGTGCCAGCAGCCCACACTCCTACGAGCAGTACTTC; CDR3aa: CASSPHSYEQYF
abundance: -; v_gene: TRBV2; d_gene: TRBD1; j_gene: TRBJ2-1; len: 13; CDR3nt: TGTGCCAGCAGGGGACAGGGAGTCGGTGAGCAGTTCTTC; CDR3aa: CASRGQGVGEQFF
abundance: few; v_gene: TRBV27; d_gene: TRBD1; j_gene: TRBJ2-7; len: 14; CDR3nt: TGTGCCAGCAGTTCGACAGGGTACACCTACGAGCAGTACTTC; CDR3aa: CASSSTGYTYEQYF
abundance: -; v_gene: TRBV2; d_gene: -; j_gene: TRBJ1-4; len: 12; CDR3nt: TGTGCCAGCAGACAGGACGACGAAAAACTGTTTTTT; CDR3aa: CASRQDDEKLFF
abundance: -; v_gene: TRBV11-2; d_gene: TRBD2; j_gene: TRBJ2-7; len: 15; CDR3nt: TGTGCCAGCAGCCCGGGACTGGGGGAGGGCTACGAGCAGTACTTC; CDR3aa: CASSPGLGEGYEQYF